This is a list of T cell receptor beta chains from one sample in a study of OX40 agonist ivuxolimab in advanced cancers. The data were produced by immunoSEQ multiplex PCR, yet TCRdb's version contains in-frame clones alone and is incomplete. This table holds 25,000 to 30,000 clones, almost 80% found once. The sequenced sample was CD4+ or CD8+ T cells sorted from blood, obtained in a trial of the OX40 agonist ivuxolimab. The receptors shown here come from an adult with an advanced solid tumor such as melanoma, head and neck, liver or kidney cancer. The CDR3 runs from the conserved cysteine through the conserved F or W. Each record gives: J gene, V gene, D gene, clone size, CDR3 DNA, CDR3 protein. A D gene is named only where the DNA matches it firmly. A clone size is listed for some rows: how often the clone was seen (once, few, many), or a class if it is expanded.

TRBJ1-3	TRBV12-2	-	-	TGTGCAAGTCGCCCGCCATGCTGTGGAAACACCATATATTTT	CASRPPCCGNTIYF
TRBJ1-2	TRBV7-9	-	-	TGTGCCAGCACCCCTCCCTCCGGGACACGAAGCGGCTACACCTTC	CASTPPSGTRSGYTF
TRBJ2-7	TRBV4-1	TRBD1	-	TGCGCCAGCAGCCAAATGAATGGACAGGGGGCCTACGAGCAGTACTTC	CASSQMNGQGAYEQYF
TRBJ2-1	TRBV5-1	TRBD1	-	TGCGCCAGCAGCGGGACAGGGGCCCCCTACAATGAGCAGTTCTTC	CASSGTGAPYNEQFF
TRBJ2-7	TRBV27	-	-	TGTGCCAGCAGTTACGATCAGCGGCCCCGGGCAACTTACGAGCAGTACTTC	CASSYDQRPRATYEQYF
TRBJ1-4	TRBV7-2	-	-	TGTGCCAGCAGCGCCCCCGGACATGGGATGGAAAAACTGTTTTTT	CASSAPGHGMEKLFF
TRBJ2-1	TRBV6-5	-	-	TGTGCCAGCAGTTACTCAGGTTTTAACAATGAGCAGTTCTTC	CASSYSGFNNEQFF
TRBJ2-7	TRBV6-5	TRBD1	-	TGTGCCAGCAGTTACTCGGGACAGGGGGCCTACGAGCAGTACTTC	CASSYSGQGAYEQYF
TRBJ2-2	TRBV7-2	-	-	TGTGCCAGCAGCTTAGCTTTGAGTGGCACCGGGGAGCTGTTTTTT	CASSLALSGTGELFF
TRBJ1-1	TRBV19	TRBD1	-	TGTGCCAGTAGTATAGATCCCTGGACAGGGGTGAACACTGAAGCTTTCTTT	CASSIDPWTGVNTEAFF
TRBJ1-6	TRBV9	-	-	TGTGCCAGCAGCGACGAGACCGGGAGCTATAATTCACCCCTCCACTTT	CASSDETGSYNSPLHF
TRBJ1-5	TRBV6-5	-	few	TGTGCCGGGGGCCCTTTGGGCGATAGCAATCAGCCCCAGCATTTT	CAGGPLGDSNQPQHF
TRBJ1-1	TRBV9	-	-	TGTGCCAGCAGCCCAGAGGGGGGGAGCACTGAAGCTTTCTTT	CASSPEGGSTEAFF
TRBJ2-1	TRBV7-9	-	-	TGTGCCAGCAGCTTCGGACCTCACAATGAGCAGTTCTTC	CASSFGPHNEQFF
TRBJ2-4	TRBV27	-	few	TGTGCCAGCAGTAAAAACAGGGTAGCCAAAAACATTCAGTACTTC	CASSKNRVAKNIQYF